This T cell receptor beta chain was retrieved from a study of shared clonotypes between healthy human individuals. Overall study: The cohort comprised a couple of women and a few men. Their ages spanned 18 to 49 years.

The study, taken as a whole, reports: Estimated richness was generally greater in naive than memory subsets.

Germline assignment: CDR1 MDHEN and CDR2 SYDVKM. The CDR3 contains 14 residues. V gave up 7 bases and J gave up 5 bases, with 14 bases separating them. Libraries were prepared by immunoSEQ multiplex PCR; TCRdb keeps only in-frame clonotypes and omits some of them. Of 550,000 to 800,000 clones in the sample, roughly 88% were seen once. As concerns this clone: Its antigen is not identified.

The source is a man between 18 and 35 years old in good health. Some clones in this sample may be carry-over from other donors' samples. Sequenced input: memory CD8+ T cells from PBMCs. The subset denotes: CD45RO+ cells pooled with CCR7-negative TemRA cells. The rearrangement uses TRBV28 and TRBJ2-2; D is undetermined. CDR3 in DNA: TGTGCCAGCATACTGGCAGGAGATACCGGGGAGCTGTTTTTT. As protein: CASILAGDTGELFF.